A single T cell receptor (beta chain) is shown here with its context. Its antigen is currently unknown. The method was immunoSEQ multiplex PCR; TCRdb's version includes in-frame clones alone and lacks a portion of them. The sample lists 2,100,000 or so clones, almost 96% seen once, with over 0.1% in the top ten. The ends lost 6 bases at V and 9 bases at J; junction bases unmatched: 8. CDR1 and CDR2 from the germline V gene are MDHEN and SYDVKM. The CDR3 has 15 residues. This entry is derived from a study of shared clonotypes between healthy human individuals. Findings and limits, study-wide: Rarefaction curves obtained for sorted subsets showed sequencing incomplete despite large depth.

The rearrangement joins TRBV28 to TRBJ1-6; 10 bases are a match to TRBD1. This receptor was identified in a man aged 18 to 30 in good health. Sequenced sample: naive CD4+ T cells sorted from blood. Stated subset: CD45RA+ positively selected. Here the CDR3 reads CASSFGDRGVSPLHF. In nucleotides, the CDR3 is TGTGCCAGCAGCTTCGGGGACAGGGGAGTTTCACCCCTCCACTTT.